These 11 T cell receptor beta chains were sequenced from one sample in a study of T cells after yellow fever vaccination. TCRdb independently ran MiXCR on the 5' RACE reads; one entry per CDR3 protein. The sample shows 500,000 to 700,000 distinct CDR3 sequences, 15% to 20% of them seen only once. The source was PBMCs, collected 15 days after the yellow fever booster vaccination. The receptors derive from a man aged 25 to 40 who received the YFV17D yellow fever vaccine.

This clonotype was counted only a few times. CDR3 sequence (DNA): TGTGCCAGCAGTTTAATGGGGGTCGCAGATACGCAGTATTTT. This gives the protein CASSLMGVADTQYF. This sequence joins TRBV12-3 or TRBV12-4 and TRBJ2-3; D may match TRBD1 or TRBD2 (5 bases each). The CDR3 runs 14 residues. The V and J ends lost 2 bases and 4 bases respectively, with 10 bases between them.

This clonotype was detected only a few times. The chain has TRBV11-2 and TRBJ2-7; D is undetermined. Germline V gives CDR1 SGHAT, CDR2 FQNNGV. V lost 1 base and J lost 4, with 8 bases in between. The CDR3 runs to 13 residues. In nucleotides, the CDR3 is TGTGCCAGCAGCTTAGCCATACTTTACGAGCAGTACTTC. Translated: CASSLAILYEQYF.

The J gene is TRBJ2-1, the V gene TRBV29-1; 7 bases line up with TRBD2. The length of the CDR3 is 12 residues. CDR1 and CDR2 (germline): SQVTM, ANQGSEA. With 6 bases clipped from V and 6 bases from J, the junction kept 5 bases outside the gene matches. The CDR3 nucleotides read TGCAGCGTCGCGGGAGTGGGCAATGAGCAGTTCTTC. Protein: CSVAGVGNEQFF.

The CDR3 DNA is TGTGCCAGCAGCGTAGAGGCCCGAAGCTCTGGAAACACCATATATTTT. Translated: CASSVEARSSGNTIYF. The chain carries TRBV9 and TRBJ1-3; the D is unclear. This CDR3 has 16 amino acids. Germline CDR1 SGDLS, CDR2 YYNGEE. V was cut by 0 bases and J by 0 bases, with 10 bases left in between. Full variable domain (rest looked up from reference TRBV9 and TRBJ1-3): DSGVTQTPKHLITATGQRVTLRCSPRSGDLSVYWYQQSLDQGLQFLIQYYNGEERAKGNILERFSAQQFPDLHSELNLSSLELGDSALYFCASSVEARSSGNTIYFGEGSWLTVV.

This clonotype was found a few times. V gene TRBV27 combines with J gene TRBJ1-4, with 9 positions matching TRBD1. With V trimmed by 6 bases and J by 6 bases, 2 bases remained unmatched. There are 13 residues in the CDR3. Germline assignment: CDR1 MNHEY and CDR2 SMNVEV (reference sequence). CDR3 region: CASRDRGDEKLFF. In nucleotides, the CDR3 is TGTGCCAGCAGGGACAGGGGAGATGAAAAACTGTTTTTT.

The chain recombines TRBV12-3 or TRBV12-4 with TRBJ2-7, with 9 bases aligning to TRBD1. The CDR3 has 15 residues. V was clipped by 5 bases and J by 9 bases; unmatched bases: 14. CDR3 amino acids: CASSTRGTGSLVQYF. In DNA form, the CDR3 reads TGTGCCAGCAGTACTCGGGGGACAGGGAGTCTTGTGCAGTACTTC.

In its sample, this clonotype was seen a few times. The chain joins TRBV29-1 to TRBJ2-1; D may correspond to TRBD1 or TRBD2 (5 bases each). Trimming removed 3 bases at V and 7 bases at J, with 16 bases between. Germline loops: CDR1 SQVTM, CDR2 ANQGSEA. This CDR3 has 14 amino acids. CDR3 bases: TGCAGCGTTGATTTGGGACCAAGTACAAATGAGCAGTTCTTC. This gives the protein CSVDLGPSTNEQFF.

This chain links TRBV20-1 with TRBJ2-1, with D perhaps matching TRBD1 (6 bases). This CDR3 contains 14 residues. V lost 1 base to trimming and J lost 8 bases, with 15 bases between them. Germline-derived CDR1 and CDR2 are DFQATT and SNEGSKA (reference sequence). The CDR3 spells CSARGAGETHEQFF. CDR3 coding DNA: TGCAGTGCTAGAGGGGCAGGGGAGACCCATGAGCAGTTCTTC.

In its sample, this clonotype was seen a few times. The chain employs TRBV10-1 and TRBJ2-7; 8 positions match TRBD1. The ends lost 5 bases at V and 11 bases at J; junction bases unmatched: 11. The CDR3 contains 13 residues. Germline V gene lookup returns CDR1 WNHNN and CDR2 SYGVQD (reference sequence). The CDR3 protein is CASSPGQAGSKYF. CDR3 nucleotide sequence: TGCGCCAGCAGTCCGGGACAGGCGGGTTCGAAGTACTTC.

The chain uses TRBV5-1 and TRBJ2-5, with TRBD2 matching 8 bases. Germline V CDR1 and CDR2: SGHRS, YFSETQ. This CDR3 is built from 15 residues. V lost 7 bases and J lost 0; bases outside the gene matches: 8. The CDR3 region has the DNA TGCGCCAGCTATTCCAGCGGGAGCTACCAAGAGACCCAGTACTTC. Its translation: CASYSSGSYQETQYF.

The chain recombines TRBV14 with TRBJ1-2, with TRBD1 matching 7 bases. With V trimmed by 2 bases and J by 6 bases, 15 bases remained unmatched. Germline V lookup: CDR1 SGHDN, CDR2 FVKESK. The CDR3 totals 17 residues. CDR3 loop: CASSQFPQPDRAHGYTF. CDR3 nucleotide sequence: TGTGCCAGCAGCCAATTCCCTCAACCAGACAGGGCCCATGGCTACACCTTC.